This T cell receptor (beta chain) stems from a study of cytomegalovirus exposure and HLA in healthy donors. 60 Vbeta and 13 Jbeta primers were used in PCR. Measured with immunoSEQ multiplex PCR; TCRdb has only the in-frame clones, and not every one. This table holds about 110,000 clones, roughly three quarters found once. Notes on this clone: Its antigen is currently unknown.

This CDR3 spans 14 amino acids. After removal of 5 bases from V and 6 bases from J, the junction contained 7 bases not matched to a gene. The germline CDR1 and CDR2 sequences are SEHNR and FQNEAQ (reference sequence). General study findings and limits: The study flagged some 170 TCR beta chains as cytomegalovirus-associated. There were several of the most significant clusters that appeared linked to common viral pathogens in a later analysis. Evidence from a later analysis indicated that most CMV-associated TCR beta chains looked HLA-restricted.

The gene calls are TRBV7-9 and TRBJ2-1, with 7 positions matching TRBD2. This TCR was recovered from a man between 25 and 39 years old in good health and CMV-seronegative. Source material: PBMCs. The CDR3 nucleotides read TGTGCCAGCAGCCCTGAGACTAGCAGCAATGAGCAGTTCTTC. It specifies CASSPETSSNEQFF.